Presented here are 4 T cell receptor beta chains from one specimen sequenced in a study of OX40 agonist ivuxolimab in advanced cancers. Data came from immunoSEQ multiplex PCR; TCRdb stores just in-frame clones and leaves some out. The repertoire holds roughly 67,000 clones, roughly 88% seen once, with approximately 0.25% in the top ten. The source was CD4+ or CD8+ T cells sorted from blood, collected in a trial of the OX40 agonist ivuxolimab. The receptor source for this set is an adult with an advanced solid tumor such as melanoma, head and neck, liver or kidney cancer.

This clone is judged medium-sized. The genes are TRBV4-1 and TRBJ1-4, with TRBD1 matching over 7 bases. Per the germline V gene, CDR1 is MGHRA and CDR2 is YSYEKL. Trimming removed 1 base from V and 7 bases from J; junction bases left unmatched: 6. The CDR3 has 15 amino acids. The CDR3: CASSQGRGRIEKLFF. The CDR3 DNA reads TGCGCCAGCAGCCAAGGGAGGGGGCGGATTGAAAAACTGTTTTTT.

V and J are TRBV19 and TRBJ2-2; tentatively, D is TRBD2 (6 bases). The germline gives CDR1 LNHDA, CDR2 SQIVND (reference sequence). The CDR3 runs to 15 residues. Trimming pared 6 bases from V and 5 bases from J, leaving 16 bases between. CDR3: CASSLQDGGTGELFF. The CDR3 DNA reads as TGTGCCAGTAGCCTACAGGACGGGGGAACCGGGGAGCTGTTTTTT.

The chain recombines TRBV5-1 with TRBJ2-1; 8 bases line up with TRBD2. The CDR3 has 15 residues. Germline values: CDR1 SGHRS, CDR2 YFSETQ. The V gene end was trimmed by 4 bases and the J gene end by 6 bases; junction bases not matched to a gene: 9. In nucleotides, the CDR3 is TGCGCCAGCAGCCCACGGGAGGGTTTAGTCAATGAGCAGTTCTTC. Its protein is CASSPREGLVNEQFF.

The rearrangement links TRBV19 to TRBJ1-5, with a tentative D call TRBD1 (6 bases). Germline assignment: CDR1 LNHDA and CDR2 SQIVND (reference sequence). V was pared by 0 bases and J by 1 base, with 16 bases between. The CDR3 extends over 18 amino acids. The CDR3 sequence is CASSIDQGMGGSNQPQHF. The CDR3 DNA is TGTGCCAGTAGTATAGATCAGGGGATGGGTGGCAGCAATCAGCCCCAGCATTTT.